The rows below give T cell receptor beta chains drawn from one sample of a study of blood T cell repertoires in COVID-19. Assay: immunoSEQ multiplex PCR; the TCRdb copy retains only in-frame clones and omits some. The sample yields about 160,000 clones, around 78% seen once. Sequences were obtained from PBMCs or T cells enriched from blood (not recorded which). These receptors originate from a woman in her forties or fifties who had recovered from COVID-19. CDR3s include the opening cysteine and the closing phenylalanine or tryptophan. D genes are given only for firm matches. The size entry is marked missing in some rows and otherwise reads once, few, many or a size class.

clone_size d_call j_call v_call cdr3_aa cdr3_nt
- TRBD2 TRBJ2-1 TRBV5-1 CASSLELRREGPNEQFF TGCGCCAGCAGCTTGGAGTTACGGCGGGAGGGCCCCAATGAGCAGTTCTTC
once - TRBJ1-5 TRBV2 CASSEGPGSNQPQHF TGTGCCAGCAGTGAAGGGCCTGGCAGCAATCAGCCCCAGCATTTT
- - TRBJ2-2 TRBV5-1 CASSLGQSTGELFF TGCGCCAGCAGCTTGGGGCAGTCTACCGGGGAGCTGTTTTTT
once TRBD2 TRBJ2-1 TRBV12-3/TRBV12-4 CASTPGGYNEQFF TGTGCCAGCACCCCGGGGGGCTACAATGAGCAGTTCTTC
- - TRBJ1-3 TRBV4-3 CASSQDFRGTGNTIYF TGCGCCAGCAGCCAAGATTTTCGGGGTACTGGAAACACCATATATTTT
- - TRBJ1-1 TRBV30 CAWSVLGTEAFF TGTGCCTGGAGTGTACTAGGCACTGAAGCTTTCTTT
- - TRBJ1-3 TRBV30 CACSRNSGNTIYF TGTGCTTGCTCCAGAAACTCTGGAAACACCATATATTTT
- - TRBJ1-2 TRBV12-3/TRBV12-4 CASSQGQIYGYTF TGTGCCAGCAGTCAAGGACAGATCTATGGCTACACCTTC
- TRBD1 TRBJ1-6 TRBV19 CASSPPRTGVSPLHF TGTGCCAGTAGTCCTCCCAGGACAGGGGTTTCACCCCTCCACTTT
- - TRBJ1-1 TRBV7-3 CASSLESGAEAFF TGTGCCAGCAGCTTAGAGTCAGGGGCTGAAGCTTTCTTT
- - TRBJ1-2 TRBV7-2 CASSLAQGPRGYGYTF TGTGCCAGCAGCTTAGCTCAGGGGCCTCGGGGCTATGGCTACACCTTC
- TRBD1 TRBJ1-5 TRBV18 CASSPVGLAQGARGQPQHF TGTGCCAGCTCACCAGTCGGGCTGGCTCAGGGGGCGCGAGGGCAGCCCCAGCATTTT
- - TRBJ2-3 TRBV7-9 CASSLPGGTDTQYF TGTGCCAGCAGCTTACCGGGGGGCACAGATACGCAGTATTTT
- - TRBJ2-3 TRBV6-2/TRBV6-3 CASSLTSRGTQYF TGTGCCAGCAGTTTAACCTCCAGGGGTACGCAGTATTTT
- - TRBJ1-1 TRBV13 CASSSPVGGGNTEAFF TGTGCCAGCAGCTCCCCGGTGGGGGGAGGGAACACTGAAGCTTTCTTT
- TRBD1 TRBJ1-1 TRBV6-5 CASSVRGLDTEAFF TGTGCCAGCAGCGTAAGGGGGCTTGACACTGAAGCTTTCTTT
- TRBD2 TRBJ2-3 TRBV4-2 CASSQNSGGTTDTQYF TGTGCCAGCAGCCAGAACAGCGGGGGGACCACAGATACGCAGTATTTT
- - TRBJ1-2 TRBV7-9 CASSHPMSGYGYTF TGTGCCAGCAGCCACCCGATGTCGGGGTATGGCTACACCTTC
- - TRBJ1-5 TRBV7-6 CASSPLGSTSNQPQHF TGTGCCAGCAGCCCTCTTGGCTCCACAAGCAATCAGCCCCAGCATTTT
once TRBD1 TRBJ1-1 TRBV28 CASSFRAGGTEAFF TGTGCCAGCAGTTTCCGGGCAGGGGGCACTGAAGCTTTCTTT
- - TRBJ2-2 TRBV25-1 CASSPGTTHTGELFF TGTGCCAGCTCCCCCGGGACAACCCACACCGGGGAGCTGTTTTTT
- TRBD1 TRBJ1-2 TRBV19 CASTLDRATYGYTF TGTGCCAGTACCCTGGACAGGGCAACCTATGGCTACACCTTC
- - TRBJ2-2 TRBV7-2 CASSRETGTGELFF TGTGCCAGCAGCCGGGAAACAGGGACCGGGGAGCTGTTTTTT
- TRBD1 TRBJ1-6 TRBV5-1 CASSLQGQGRNSPLHF TGCGCCAGCAGCTTGCAGGGACAGGGGAGAAATTCACCCCTCCACTTT
- - TRBJ1-6 TRBV28 CASSPDRNSPLHF TGTGCCAGCAGTCCCGACAGGAATTCACCCCTCCACTTT
- - TRBJ1-1 TRBV7-8 CASSDPRGEAFF TGTGCCAGCAGCGATCCCAGGGGTGAAGCTTTCTTT